Shown below are 20 T cell receptor beta chains from a single sample sequenced in a study of shared clonotypes between healthy human individuals. The table came from immunoSEQ multiplex PCR; TCRdb's copy has only in-frame clones and leaves some out. The data contain 950,000 to 1,100,000 clones, under 80% of them singletons. The sequenced material came from memory CD4+ T cells sorted from blood. Documented subset: CD45RA-negative fraction. The receptors shown here come from a young man in good health.

V gene TRBV5-1 combines with J gene TRBJ2-1, with 9 bases that match TRBD1. The CDR3 has 12 residues. Looked up from germline, CDR1 is SGHRS and CDR2 is YFSETQ. V dropped 4 bases and J dropped 13; count of bases not matched to a gene: 6. The CDR3 is CASSPGQGYQFF. CDR3 nucleotides: TGCGCCAGCAGCCCCGGACAGGGGTATCAGTTCTTC.

The chain employs TRBV7-2 and TRBJ1-4; D not resolved. This CDR3 spans 14 amino acids. From germline, CDR1 is SGHTA and CDR2 FQGNSA. Trimming cost V 1 base and J 1 base, with 4 bases left between them. The CDR3 reads CASSLGGTNEKLFF. In nucleotides, the CDR3 is TGTGCCAGCAGCTTAGGGGGAACTAATGAAAAACTGTTTTTT.

The rearrangement uses TRBV18 and TRBJ1-4; D unclear. Germline loops: CDR1 KGHSH, CDR2 LQKENI. This CDR3 contains 14 residues. Trimming left V 4 bases short and J 10 bases short, with 16 bases between. The CDR3 sequence is CASSQWDAVGKLFF. In DNA, the CDR3 is TGTGCCAGCTCACAATGGGATGCGGTTGGAAAACTGTTTTTT.

As DNA, the CDR3 is TGCGCCAGCAGTCGGACAGGGGGCTGGGACGAGCAGTACTTC. It is translated as CASSRTGGWDEQYF. The chain recombines TRBV10-2 with TRBJ2-7; 11 bases map to TRBD1. Germline assignment: CDR1 WSHSY and CDR2 SAAADI. V shed 5 bases and J 5 bases; nucleotides not matched to a gene: 5. The CDR3 consists of 14 residues.

The gene calls are TRBV19 and TRBJ1-4; 9 nucleotides match TRBD1. V dropped 5 bases and J dropped 8; count of bases not matched to a gene: 6. The CDR3 has 14 residues. Looked up from germline, CDR1 is LNHDA and CDR2 is SQIVND (reference sequence). Here the CDR3 DNA reads TGTGCCAGTAGTCTAGGGACAGGGCGGGAAAAACTGTTTTTT. Translating it yields CASSLGTGREKLFF. Looking up the rest from reference TRBV19 and TRBJ1-4 gives the full variable domain: DGGITQSPKYLFRKEGQNVTLSCEQNLNHDAMYWYRQDPGQGLRLIYYSQIVNDFQKGDIAEGYSVSREKKESFPLTVTSAQKNPTAFYLCASSLGTGREKLFFGSGTQLSVL.

The chain's CDR3 is CSVEERLREGEAFF. CDR3 DNA sequence: TGCAGCGTTGAGGAGCGGTTGAGGGAGGGTGAAGCTTTCTTT. The chain recombines TRBV29-1 with TRBJ1-1, with no clear D. The CDR3 runs 14 residues. Per germline, CDR1 SQVTM and CDR2 ANQGSEA. With 3 bases removed from V and 7 bases from J, the gap between germline ends came to 18 bases.

About this clone itself: A far larger clone is a single base away, which makes a read error likely. The rearrangement joins TRBV6-5 to TRBJ1-5; D is unresolved. Trimming stripped 6 bases from V and 0 bases from J, with 3 bases between. CDR3 length: 12 residues. Germline V gene lookup returns CDR1 MNHEY and CDR2 SVGAGI. CDR3 amino acids: CASRPSNQPQHF. CDR3 nucleotides: TGTGCCAGCAGACCTAGCAATCAGCCCCAGCATTTT.

The rearrangement joins TRBV30 to TRBJ2-7; 8 bases line up with TRBD1. Per germline, CDR1 GTSNPN and CDR2 SVGIG (reference sequence). The V segment lost 0 bases and the J segment 3 bases; nucleotides outside the gene matches: 4. The CDR3 length is 14 residues. CDR3: CAWSVWTGRYEQYF. DNA for the CDR3: TGTGCCTGGAGTGTTTGGACAGGGCGCTACGAGCAGTACTTC.

This chain connects TRBV28 to TRBJ2-5; the match to TRBD1 covers 10 bases. This CDR3 is built from 16 residues. CDR1 is MDHEN and CDR2 is SYDVKM in the germline V gene. V shed 4 bases, J shed 4 bases, and the junction held 9 bases outside the gene matches. The CDR3 is CASSSTGGAGPETQYF. The CDR3, as DNA: TGTGCCAGCAGTTCGACAGGGGGCGCAGGGCCAGAGACCCAGTACTTC.

This sequence joins TRBV28 and TRBJ2-7, with unresolved D. Trimming took 3 bases from V and 0 from J, leaving 9 bases between them. Germline-derived CDR1 and CDR2 are MDHEN and SYDVKM. This CDR3 region has 14 residues. The CDR3, as DNA: TGTGCCAGCAGTTTGGTCGGGTTCTCCTACGAGCAGTACTTC. It is translated as CASSLVGFSYEQYF. The full variable domain, rest sourced from reference TRBV28 and TRBJ2-7, is DVKVTQSSRYLVKRTGEKVFLECVQDMDHENMFWYRQDPGLGLRLIYFSYDVKMKEKGDIPEGYSVSREKKERFSLILESASTNQTSMYLCASSLVGFSYEQYFGPGTRLTVT.

The chain joins TRBV10-2 to TRBJ2-1; D not certain. V was trimmed by 0 bases and J by 9 bases, leaving 12 bases between them. The CDR3 runs 14 residues. Germline V gene data show CDR1 as WSHSY and CDR2 as SAAADI. CDR3 bases: TGCGCCAGCAGTGAGTCAGGCAGGTCCAGTGAGCAGTTCTTC. Protein product: CASSESGRSSEQFF.

The chain employs TRBV27 and TRBJ2-7; 7 bases line up with TRBD1. V lost 5 bases, J lost 2 bases, and 12 bases stayed unmatched. Per the germline V gene, CDR1 is MNHEY and CDR2 is SMNVEV (reference sequence). The CDR3 spans 16 residues. The chain's CDR3 is CASSRRATGATYEQYF. The CDR3 DNA reads as TGTGCCAGCAGTAGACGAGCTACAGGGGCCACCTACGAGCAGTACTTC.

The chain uses TRBV11-2 and TRBJ1-6, with 8 bases lining up with TRBD1. This CDR3 contains 14 residues. V shed 5 bases, J shed 10 bases, and the junction held 7 bases outside the gene matches. In germline, CDR1 is SGHAT, CDR2 FQNNGV. This chain's CDR3 is CASSQDRDWSPLHF. The DNA of the CDR3 is TGTGCCAGCAGCCAGGACAGGGATTGGTCACCCCTCCACTTT.

The rearrangement links TRBV25-1 to TRBJ1-4; no definite D call. The CDR3 length is 15 residues. The V end lost 1 base, the J end lost 4 bases, and 10 bases lay between the germline ends. The germline V gene has CDR1 MGHDK and CDR2 SYGVNS. The chain's CDR3 is CASSEFGSRNEKLFF. In DNA, the CDR3 is TGTGCCAGCAGTGAATTTGGTTCCCGTAATGAAAAACTGTTTTTT. Complete variable domain (other parts from reference TRBV25-1 and TRBJ1-4): EADIYQTPRYLVIGTGKKITLECSQTMGHDKMYWYQQDPGMELHLIHYSYGVNSTEKGDLSSESTVSRIRTEHFPLTLESARPSHTSQYLCASSEFGSRNEKLFFGSGTQLSVL.

The J gene is TRBJ2-7, the V gene TRBV4-3, with D possibly TRBD2 on 6 matching bases. There are 15 residues in the CDR3. The ends were cut back, 0 bases at V and 0 bases at J, with 9 bases in the middle. The V gene's germline CDR1 is LGHNA and CDR2 YSLEER. The CDR3 sequence: CASSQEIGGSYEQYF. The CDR3 DNA is TGCGCCAGCAGCCAAGAAATCGGGGGCTCCTACGAGCAGTACTTC.

The J gene is TRBJ2-1, the V gene TRBV30; no firm D call. CDR3 size: 15 residues. V was clipped by 2 bases and J by 5 bases, with 16 bases between them. Germline CDR1 is GTSNPN and CDR2 is SVGIG (reference sequence). The CDR3 sequence is CAWSRSPSNNNEQFF. In nucleotides, the CDR3 is TGTGCCTGGAGTAGAAGCCCAAGCAATAACAATGAGCAGTTCTTC.

This sequence joins TRBV6-6 and TRBJ1-2; 7 positions agree with TRBD1. The germline V gene has CDR1 MNHNY and CDR2 SVGAGI (reference sequence). The CDR3 loop spans 15 amino acids. Unmatched junction bases numbered 8, after V lost 1 base and J lost 6 bases. The CDR3 region has the DNA TGTGCCAGCAGTTACTACGGACAGGTTCTGGATGGCTACACCTTC. Its translation: CASSYYGQVLDGYTF.

V is TRBV6-4 and J is TRBJ1-1; D not certain. Trimming left V 6 bases short and J 1 base short, with 9 bases between. This CDR3 has 13 residues. Germline V gene lookup returns CDR1 MRHNA and CDR2 SNTAGT. The CDR3 DNA sequence: TGTGCCAGCAGCCTACGACAGAACACTGAAGCTTTCTTT. It translates to CASSLRQNTEAFF.

This clone has only one observation. The chain joins TRBV19 to TRBJ1-2, with 8 bases fitting TRBD1. V lost 3 bases to trimming and J lost 2 bases; unmatched junction nucleotides: 14. The CDR3 is made up of 18 amino acids. From germline, CDR1 is LNHDA and CDR2 SQIVND (reference sequence). This CDR3 reads CASSMTASGPGGNYGYTF. CDR3 nucleotide sequence: TGTGCCAGTAGTATGACAGCTAGTGGACCAGGGGGCAACTATGGCTACACCTTC.

This chain joins TRBV5-6 and TRBJ2-7; 13 positions match TRBD2. This CDR3 comprises 16 residues. Trimming removed 4 bases from V and 0 bases from J; junction bases left unmatched: 4. Germline loops: CDR1 SGHDT, CDR2 YYEEEE. The CDR3 DNA follows: TGTGCCAGCAGCGCGGGACTAGCGGGACCCTCCTACGAGCAGTACTTC. It specifies CASSAGLAGPSYEQYF.